The subject of this entry is one TCR beta chain. Its antigen is unknown. The input lacks base qualities; no much larger clone sits a single base away. CDR1 and CDR2, per the germline V gene, are SGHRS and YFSETQ. V gives up 4 bases and J gives up 3 bases, and the segment between their germline ends measures 13 bases. The CDR3, from cysteine to phenylalanine, totals 15 residues. Only the CDR3 portion is preserved as DNA: 45 bases, with reading frame beginning at the first base. Using the deep immunoSEQ assay, multiplex PCR amplified TCR CDR3 regions from genomic DNA. For each cell subset, the extracted genomic DNA was distributed evenly across all wells of several immunoSEQ 96-well plates, and each plate served as one replicate. For sorted subsets, about 200 ng genomic DNA, equal to approximately 30,000 T cell genomes, was loaded into each replicate PCR. The purified libraries were quantified using a Qubit 3.0 fluorometer, sized with a Bioanalyzer 2100, and then quantified again using the KAPA Library Quantification kit. Each immunoSEQ 96-well plate was sequenced on its own single-read 150-cycle Illumina NextSeq 550 flow cell. The study's processing was this. Because the immunoSEQ output held only junctional sequences and lacked quality scores, the filtering could not match the filtering applied to full-length reads. Sequences were annotated with PyIR, a Python wrapper for IgBLAST v1.9, using IMGT germline references to assign V/J genes and CDR3. Reads with weak V/J assignments (E-value above 1e-6), missing CDR3, stop codons, out-of-frame junctions, or ambiguous translated residues were removed. V3J clonotypes were defined by identical inferred V gene, J gene, and CDR3 amino acid sequence. To compute the percentage overlap between repertoires, the number of shared unique clonotypes was divided by the size of the smaller repertoire. RTK rarefaction, the Chao1 estimator, and Recon v2.1 estimates of unobserved clonotypes were used to assess repertoire richness. Generation probabilities for all TCRbeta clonotypes obtained by the gDNA method from a few donors were computed using OLGA. In its TCRdb copy, this immuneACCESS table keeps in-frame sequences only and misses some clones. Where compared with another copy, unresolved V genes explain less than half of these, and the others have no known cause. Clone size and V and J calls were adopted from that table, with D and trimming inferred from the DNA. This sample is represented by roughly 1,100,000 clones; around four fifths of them were singletons. About 1.5% of the sample is in the top ten clones.

The sample belongs to a study of shared clonotypes between healthy human individuals (TCRdb year 2020). For the wider study: A couple of women and a few men aged 18 to 49 years were included in the cohort. Leukapheresis yielded between about 0.94 and 9.5 billion PBMCs per donor. To increase sequencing depth and limit assay-specific biases, different laboratories used diverse techniques to prepare libraries and sequence TCR repertoires. For each donor, CD4 naive and CD4 memory were each run on three plates, CD8 naive on two plates, and CD8 memory on one plate. Blood TCR repertoires of a handful of healthy adults were deeply sequenced to estimate repertoire size and the extent of clonotype sharing between individuals. Overall results and qualifications from the work: Across a handful of donors, about 5% of naive CD4, roughly 3.5% of naive CD8, approximately 2.5% of memory CD4, and approximately 0.42% of memory CD8 clonotypes were shared. The genetic and exposure-history diversity represented was limited by the small number of donors. Clonotypes shared by all four sorted-subset donors showed higher generation probabilities than non-shared clonotypes. Even with the large sequencing depth, rarefaction of the sorted-subset datasets indicated that sequencing was incomplete. Sampling was restricted to blood, and TCR repertoires in tissues likely differ from the TCR repertoires found in blood. Pairwise subsampling indicated that sequencing depth was expected to affect the degree of clonotype sharing among donors. Naive subsets generally had larger estimated clonotype richness than memory subsets.

The donors were healthy, HIV-negative adults who had no recently reported acute infections or vaccinations. Every donor was a Caucasian adult residing in Nashville, Tennessee, USA. CD4+ T cells were enriched by magnetic negative selection, after which naive cells were positively selected on CD45RA and the negative fraction was taken as the memory subset. Blood was obtained by leukapheresis, after which PBMCs were separated by Ficoll-Histopaque density gradient centrifugation and cryopreserved in liquid nitrogen vapor phase. Analytical flow cytometry was used to check the purity and quantity of each magnetically sorted T cell population. From each sorted fraction, genomic DNA was isolated and quantified by UV absorbance on a Nanodrop 2000c.

The V and J genes are TRBV5-1 and TRBJ2-2; too little of a D gene remains to name it. This sequence originates from a man aged 18 to 29 in good health. Specimen: memory CD4+ T cells sorted from blood. The cell subset or site label here, explained by the study, means: CD45RA-negative fraction. The CDR3 corresponds to CASSPLLTDTGELFF. The DNA is TGCGCCAGCAGCCCCCTCCTCACAGACACCGGGGAGCTGTTTTTT. Supplemented by the reference TRBV5-1 and TRBJ2-2 proteins around the CDR3, the complete variable domain is KAGVTQTPRYLIKTRGQQVTLSCSPISGHRSVSWYQQTPGQGLQFLFEYFSETQRNKGNFPGRFSGRQFSNSRSEMNVSTLELGDSALYLCASSPLLTDTGELFFGEGSRLTVL.